This TCR beta chain is drawn from a study of chemoradiotherapy in HPV16-positive cancers (dated by TCRdb to between 2021 and 2024). Notes on the research overall: Candidate HPV-specific T-cell clones and common TCR motifs were defined through functional T-cell assays on cells from a couple of HPV16-positive patients. The study set out to ask whether T-cell immunity against the HPV oncoproteins E6 and E7 changes over the course of chemoradiotherapy and whether that immunity affects survival. Next, the candidate HPV-specific TCRs and motifs were followed in TCR repertoires from 80 to 90 patients with HPV-related cancers.

Concerning this clone itself: The specificity of this receptor is unknown. No much larger clone is present one base from it, and per-base qualities are unavailable.

Repertoires were sampled multiple times during chemoradiotherapy, which allowed clonal expansion in the tumor microenvironment to be followed. Study-level results and caveats: The functional definition of HPV-specific T cells was derived from only a couple of HPV16-positive patients, and the survival association was reported for HPV16-positive patients. Expansion of candidate HPV-specific clones and E7-related TCR motifs was observed in the tumor microenvironment during treatment, whereas no such expansion was observed for non-HPV-specific T cells. In HPV16-positive patients, expansion of HPV-responsive T cells during chemoradiotherapy was associated with improved recurrence-free survival.

Library method: the immunoSEQ multiplex PCR assay. This immuneACCESS table, as held by TCRdb, lists in-frame sequences with V and J called but not all clones. Of the missing ones, under half trace to an unresolved V gene in checked studies; the others have no known cause. The sample profile shows 8,000 to 9,500 clones; roughly 70% of them were found once. Over 9% of the sample comes from the top ten. CDR1 SQVTM and CDR2 ANQGSEA are derived from the germline V gene. The CDR3 runs 15 amino acids, cysteine and phenylalanine included. The sequence is cut down to CDR3 DNA, 45 bases in frame from base 1. Cut back by 3 bases and 1 base, the V and J ends lie 15 bases apart.

The clonotype comes from a human donor with HPV-associated anogenital cancer. This chain is built from TRBV29-1 and TRBJ1-1, with the D gene uncertain. The sample consisted of tumor tissue, taken from a patient who underwent chemoradiotherapy. The CDR3 protein sequence reads: CSVDLVEEPNTEAFF. The DNA reads as follows: TGCAGCGTTGATTTGGTAGAAGAACCGAACACTGAAGCTTTCTTT.